One TCR beta chain is described in this entry. The antigen is unknown. One end of the junction does not line up with germline, which may come from a read error. Time point here: week 11, during vaccination. The investigators gave 300 ug of mutant IDH1 20-mer peptide in each vaccine dose, together with topical imiquimod. The data originate from a study of a mutant IDH1 vaccine in newly diagnosed glioma. At the level of the study: Vaccination of patients was performed eight times, in weeks 1, 3, 5, 7, 11, 15, 19 and 23. Vaccinations were initiated 4-6 weeks following radiotherapy alone, or were given together with temozolomide cycles. Treated patients comprised 62.5% males and about 40% females, mean age roughly 43 years.

Germline-derived CDR1 and CDR2 are SSHAT and FNYEAQ (reference sequence). The CDR3 loop spans 14 amino acids. Some clones are missing from TCRdb's copy, which holds only in-frame ones; the method was immunoSEQ multiplex PCR. There are 25,000 to 35,000 clones in the sample; around 90% occur only once, and more than 20% lies in the top ten. Broader study findings: Researchers report vaccine-induced immune responses in about 93% of patients.

This receptor was obtained from a man between 18 and 35 years old with glioma. Material: PBMCs, obtained from a glioma patient whose treatment included an IDH1 peptide vaccine. The chain employs TRBV7-7 and TRBJ2-5; 9 nucleotides line up with TRBD2. The CDR3 nucleotides are TGTGCTAGCAGCTTGAATGCGGGAGGGCGGGACCAGTACTTC. As protein: CASSLNAGGRDQYF.